The 24 T cell receptor beta chains below all came from one sample that was sequenced in a study of blood T cell repertoires in COVID-19. Profiled with immunoSEQ multiplex PCR; TCRdb holds only in-frame clones, not every one. The sample lists some 380,000 clones; approximately 86% were seen once. Sequencing was performed on PBMCs or T cells enriched from blood (not recorded which). The receptors come from a woman aged 40 to 50 with acute COVID-19.

This chain joins TRBV19 and TRBJ1-4; 8 bases align to TRBD1. The CDR3 length is 13 residues. J gave up 8 bases and V 5 bases, and 4 bases lay outside the gene matches. Germline V lookup: CDR1 LNHDA, CDR2 SQIVND (reference sequence). The CDR3 sequence is CASSSDRDEKLFF. The CDR3 bases are TGTGCCAGTAGTTCGGACAGGGACGAAAAACTGTTTTTT.

The CDR3 sequence is CASSSGTSGGTHSGANVLTF. CDR3 bases: TGTGCCAGCAGCTCCGGGACTAGCGGGGGGACCCACTCTGGGGCCAACGTCCTGACTTTC. The chain joins TRBV6-6 to TRBJ2-6; TRBD2 matches at 15 bases. This CDR3 comprises 20 residues. Germline CDR1 is MNHNY and CDR2 is SVGAGI (reference sequence). Trimming at V came to 6 bases and at J to 0 bases, leaving 9 bases not matched to a gene.

This clone was seen a handful of times. The chain employs TRBV30 and TRBJ1-3; D uncertain. In germline, CDR1 is GTSNPN, CDR2 SVGIG (reference sequence). The CDR3 length is 14 residues. The germline V and J ends were trimmed by 2 bases and 4 bases, with 12 bases remaining between them. The CDR3 sequence is CAWSTKLSGNTIYF. The CDR3 bases are TGTGCCTGGAGTACTAAGTTATCCGGAAACACCATATATTTT.

The V gene is TRBV10-2, the J gene TRBJ1-1; a possible D gene is TRBD1 (6 bases). Trimming removed 3 bases at V and 0 bases at J, with 8 bases between. Germline V gives CDR1 WSHSY, CDR2 SAAADI. This CDR3 region has 14 residues. CDR3 in DNA: TGCGCCAGCAGTGAACAGGGAATGAACACTGAAGCTTTCTTT. Its protein product is CASSEQGMNTEAFF.

The sample holds one count of this clone. J is TRBJ2-7 and V is TRBV11-3, with D possibly TRBD2 on 5 matching bases. Germline-derived CDR1 and CDR2 are SGHNT and YENEEA. Trimming took off 2 bases at V and 0 bases at J, with 8 bases between the two ends. This CDR3 is 14 amino acids long. The CDR3 is CASSLSGGSYEQYF. The CDR3 bases are TGTGCCAGCAGCTTAAGTGGAGGCTCCTACGAGCAGTACTTC. The entire variable domain, with the rest obtained from reference TRBV11-3 and TRBJ2-7, is as follows: EAGVVQSPRYKIIEKKQPVAFWCNPISGHNTLYWYLQNLGQGPELLIRYENEEAVDDSQLPKDRFSAERLKGVDSTLKIQPAELGDSAVYLCASSLSGGSYEQYFGPGTRLTVT.

The gene calls are TRBV4-2 and TRBJ2-3; D uncertain. The CDR3 totals 13 residues. The V gene's germline CDR1 is LGHNA and CDR2 YNFKEQ. Trimming took 1 base from V and 3 from J, leaving 5 bases between them. CDR3 nucleotide sequence: TGTGCCAGCAGCCAAGTCGTGACAGATACGCAGTATTTT. It encodes CASSQVVTDTQYF.

The DNA of the CDR3 is TGTGCCAGCAGCCCGGGCACAGATACGCAGTATTTT. Translation gives CASSPGTDTQYF. J is TRBJ2-3 and V is TRBV5-6, with no clear D. The CDR3 totals 12 residues. The germline V gene encodes CDR1 SGHDT and CDR2 YYEEEE. The germline V and J ends were trimmed by 4 bases and 1 base, with 4 bases remaining between them.

The gene calls are TRBV18 and TRBJ2-7, with a possible D match to TRBD1 (5 bases). There are 11 residues in the CDR3. CDR1 is KGHSH and CDR2 is LQKENI in the germline V gene. The V end was cut by 4 bases, the J end by 4 bases, with 5 bases between. The CDR3 region is CASSQGYEQYF. The CDR3 DNA is TGTGCCAGCTCACAGGGGTACGAGCAGTACTTC. Together with reference TRBV18 and TRBJ2-7, the CDR3 gives the full variable domain: NAGVMQNPRHLVRRRGQEARLRCSPMKGHSHVYWYRQLPEEGLKFMVYLQKENIIDESGMPKERFSAEFPKEGPSILRIQQVVRGDSAAYFCASSQGYEQYFGPGTRLTVT.

The chain employs TRBV19 and TRBJ1-1; 9 bases map to TRBD1. The CDR3 covers 14 residues. CDR1 and CDR2 from the germline V gene are LNHDA and SQIVND (reference sequence). V dropped 5 bases and J dropped 3; count of bases not matched to a gene: 4. CDR3 DNA: TGTGCCAGTAGTTTGGGACAGGGCTACACTGAAGCTTTCTTT. Protein product: CASSLGQGYTEAFF.

V usage is TRBV10-1 and J usage is TRBJ1-4; the D is unclear. Trimming left V 6 bases short and J 2 bases short, with 13 bases between. Germline assignment: CDR1 WNHNN and CDR2 SYGVQD (reference sequence). There are 15 residues in the CDR3. The CDR3 DNA follows: TGCGCCAGCAGAGATCCGAGGAAGACTAATGAAAAACTGTTTTTT. Protein: CASRDPRKTNEKLFF.

The J gene is TRBJ1-6, the V gene TRBV4-2, with D possibly being TRBD1 (6 bases). Germline V gene data show CDR1 as LGHNA and CDR2 as YNFKEQ. V gave up 5 bases and J gave up 7 bases, with 15 bases separating them. This CDR3 spans 15 amino acids. This CDR3 is CASSYQQGFNSPLHF. CDR3 in DNA: TGTGCCAGCAGCTATCAACAGGGATTCAATTCACCCCTCCACTTT.

This clone was recorded once. The chain is built from TRBV5-1 and TRBJ1-1; 10 positions match TRBD1. The CDR3 is 14 residues long. The V segment lost 1 base and the J segment 5 bases; nucleotides outside the gene matches: 2. Germline lookup yields CDR1 SGHRS and CDR2 YFSETQ. CDR3: CASSLWTGGTEAFF. The DNA for the CDR3 is TGCGCCAGCAGCTTGTGGACAGGGGGAACTGAAGCTTTCTTT.

The chain carries TRBV19 and TRBJ1-4; D not resolved. The CDR3 spans 15 residues. CDR1 and CDR2 (germline): LNHDA, SQIVND (reference sequence). Between the trimmed V and J ends, which lost 5 bases and 7 bases, there was a span of 17 bases. In DNA, the CDR3 is TGTGCCAGTAGTCCCAGTATGAGGGCGGGTGAAAAACTGTTTTTT. Translating it yields CASSPSMRAGEKLFF.

V gene TRBV5-1 combines with J gene TRBJ2-1, with a weak D call TRBD1 (5 bases). CDR1 and CDR2 from the germline V gene are SGHRS and YFSETQ. Trimming removed 1 base from V and 5 bases from J, with 10 bases in between. CDR3 size: 14 residues. The CDR3 bases are TGCGCCAGCAGCTTGCGACAGTTTAACAATGAGCAGTTCTTC. Amino acids: CASSLRQFNNEQFF.

This clone came up once. The chain joins TRBV19 to TRBJ2-7; the match to TRBD1 covers 7 bases. Germline assignment: CDR1 LNHDA and CDR2 SQIVND (reference sequence). Trimming at V came to 10 bases and at J to 2 bases, leaving 8 bases not matched to a gene. The CDR3 length is 13 residues. Here the CDR3 reads CATGAGGPYEQYF. The CDR3 coding sequence is TGTGCCACCGGGGCAGGGGGTCCCTACGAGCAGTACTTC.

The chain has TRBV7-8 and TRBJ2-1; D unclear. With 7 bases removed from V and 2 bases from J, the gap between germline ends came to 12 bases. The CDR3 is made up of 14 amino acids. The germline V gene encodes CDR1 SGHVS and CDR2 FQNEAQ. The CDR3 loop reads CASTKTRTYNEQFF. For the CDR3, the DNA is TGTGCCAGCACCAAAACTCGAACCTACAATGAGCAGTTCTTC.

The chain uses TRBV6-2 or TRBV6-3 and TRBJ2-1, with D perhaps matching TRBD1 (5 bases). The CDR3 extends over 13 amino acids. V was pared by 5 bases and J by 4 bases, with 9 bases between. Germline loops: CDR1 MNHEY, CDR2 SVGEGT. This CDR3 is CASSQDIYNEQFF. The CDR3 DNA follows: TGTGCCAGCAGTCAGGACATTTACAATGAGCAGTTCTTC.

The chain carries TRBV2 and TRBJ2-7; 8 bases line up with TRBD1. Unmatched junction bases numbered 11, after V lost 7 bases and J lost 9 bases. This CDR3 contains 13 residues. Germline V gene lookup returns CDR1 SNHLY and CDR2 FYNNEI. DNA for the CDR3: TGTGCCAGCAAAATCGAGGACAGGGTTGGGCAGTACTTC. Translated: CASKIEDRVGQYF.

The chain combines TRBV4-1 with TRBJ1-2, with 9 bases fitting TRBD1. The trim removed 0 bases at V and 5 bases at J, leaving 1 base unmatched. CDR1 is MGHRA and CDR2 is YSYEKL in the germline V gene. The CDR3 is 14 amino acids. CDR3 sequence (DNA): TGCGCCAGCAGCCAAGAGGGGACAGGGTATGGCTACACCTTC. This translates into CASSQEGTGYGYTF.

This sequence joins TRBV11-2 and TRBJ1-1, with D unclear. Germline loops: CDR1 SGHAT, CDR2 FQNNGV. Trimming cost V 3 bases and J 8 bases, with 7 bases left between them. The CDR3 is 11 residues long. CDR3 coding DNA: TGTGCCAGCAGCTTGGGAGGGGAAGCTTTCTTT. It yields the protein CASSLGGEAFF.

This chain links TRBV18 with TRBJ1-5; D is perhaps TRBD1 (5 bases). The germline gives CDR1 KGHSH, CDR2 LQKENI. Trimming stripped 2 bases from V and 0 bases from J, with 23 bases between. The CDR3 runs to 20 residues. The CDR3 DNA is TGTGCCAGCTCACCAGAATTGGGCAGGGTTGTAATTGGTAGCAATCAGCCCCAGCATTTT. It is translated as CASSPELGRVVIGSNQPQHF.

The chain uses TRBV5-1 and TRBJ2-3; TRBD2 aligns across 8 bases. The germline V gene encodes CDR1 SGHRS and CDR2 YFSETQ. This CDR3 has 14 residues. With V trimmed by 4 bases and J by 2 bases, 3 bases remained unmatched. CDR3 residues: CASSGGGLTDTQYF. The CDR3 DNA is TGCGCCAGCAGCGGCGGGGGGCTCACAGATACGCAGTATTTT.

The chain has TRBV2 and TRBJ2-5; no reliable D call. Deletions cut 5 bases from V and 3 bases from J, with 13 bases between. CDR1 is SNHLY, CDR2 FYNNEI, per germline. This CDR3 comprises 14 residues. Here the CDR3 DNA reads TGTGCCAGCAGTAACCGGTTTATCAAAGAGACCCAGTACTTC. Its translation: CASSNRFIKETQYF. The variable domain in full, with the rest retrieved from reference TRBV2 and TRBJ2-5, is EPEVTQTPSHQVTQMGQEVILRCVPISNHLYFYWYRQILGQKVEFLVSFYNNEISEKSEIFDDQFSVERPDGSNFTLKIRSTKLEDSAMYFCASSNRFIKETQYFGPGTRLLVL.

Points on this clone: This specimen includes other DNA sequences encoding the same CDR3. This sequence joins TRBV24-1 and TRBJ2-1; D not resolved. The CDR3 is made up of 11 amino acids. The V and J ends lost 4 bases and 7 bases respectively, with 4 bases between them. Germline loops: CDR1 KGHDR, CDR2 SFDVKD. The CDR3 DNA follows: TGTGCCACCAGTGACTCTAATGAGCAGTTCTTC. Translating it yields CATSDSNEQFF.